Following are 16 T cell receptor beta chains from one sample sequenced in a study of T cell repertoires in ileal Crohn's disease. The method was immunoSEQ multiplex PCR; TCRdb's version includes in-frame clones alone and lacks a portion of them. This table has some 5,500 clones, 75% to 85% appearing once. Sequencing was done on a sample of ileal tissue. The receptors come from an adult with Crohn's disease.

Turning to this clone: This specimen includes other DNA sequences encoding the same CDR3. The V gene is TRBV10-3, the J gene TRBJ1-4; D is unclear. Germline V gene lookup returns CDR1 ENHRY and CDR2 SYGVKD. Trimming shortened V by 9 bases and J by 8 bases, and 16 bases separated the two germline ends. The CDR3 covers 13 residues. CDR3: CAISEGQGEKLFF. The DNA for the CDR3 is TGTGCCATATCAGAGGGTCAAGGGGAAAAACTGTTTTTT.

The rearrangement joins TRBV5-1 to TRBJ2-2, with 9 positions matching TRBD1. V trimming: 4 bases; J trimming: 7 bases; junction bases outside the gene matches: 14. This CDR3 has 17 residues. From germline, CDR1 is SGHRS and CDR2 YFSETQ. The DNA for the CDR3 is TGCGCCAGCAGCCCACCACCGGGACAGGGATTTCACGGGGAGCTGTTTTTT. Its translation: CASSPPPGQGFHGELFF.

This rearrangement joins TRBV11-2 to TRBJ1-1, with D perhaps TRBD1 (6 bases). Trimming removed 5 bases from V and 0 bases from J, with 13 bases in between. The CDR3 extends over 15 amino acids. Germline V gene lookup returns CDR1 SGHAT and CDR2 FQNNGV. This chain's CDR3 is CASSRDTGLNTEAFF. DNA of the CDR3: TGTGCCAGCAGCCGAGATACAGGGTTGAACACTGAAGCTTTCTTT.

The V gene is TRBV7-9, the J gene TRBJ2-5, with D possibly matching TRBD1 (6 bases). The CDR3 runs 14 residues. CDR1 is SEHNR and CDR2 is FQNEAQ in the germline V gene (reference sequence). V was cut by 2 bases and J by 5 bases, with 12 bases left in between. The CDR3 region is CASSLSTGSETQYF. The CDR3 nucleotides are TGTGCCAGCAGCTTAAGCACAGGGTCCGAGACCCAGTACTTC.

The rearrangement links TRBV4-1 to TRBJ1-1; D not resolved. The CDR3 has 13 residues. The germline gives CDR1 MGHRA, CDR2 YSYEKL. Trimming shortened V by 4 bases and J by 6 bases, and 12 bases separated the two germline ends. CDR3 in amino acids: CASSPGMFAEAFF. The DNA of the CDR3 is TGCGCCAGCAGCCCGGGGATGTTTGCTGAAGCTTTCTTT.

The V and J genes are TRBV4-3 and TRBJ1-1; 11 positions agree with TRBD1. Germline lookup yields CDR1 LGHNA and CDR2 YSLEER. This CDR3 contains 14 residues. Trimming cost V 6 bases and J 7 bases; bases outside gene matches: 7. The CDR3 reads CASRRSGTGGEAFF. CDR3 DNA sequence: TGCGCCAGCAGAAGATCCGGGACAGGGGGTGAAGCTTTCTTT.

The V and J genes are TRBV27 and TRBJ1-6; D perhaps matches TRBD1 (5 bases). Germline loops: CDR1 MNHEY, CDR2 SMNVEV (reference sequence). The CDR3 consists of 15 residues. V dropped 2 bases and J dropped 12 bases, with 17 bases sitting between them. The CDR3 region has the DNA TGTGCCAGCAGTTTAGACGGGGGTGGCTTACGACCCCTCCACTTT. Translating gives CASSLDGGGLRPLHF.

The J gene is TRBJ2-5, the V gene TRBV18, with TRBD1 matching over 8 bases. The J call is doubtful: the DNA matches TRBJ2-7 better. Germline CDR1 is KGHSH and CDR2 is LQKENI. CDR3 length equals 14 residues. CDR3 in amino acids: CASSPGQGPHEQYF. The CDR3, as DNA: TGTGCCAGCTCACCCGGACAGGGTCCCCACGAGCAGTACTTC.

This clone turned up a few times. As DNA, the CDR3 is TGTGCCAGAGATGCGGTCAGTCGTGGGAACACTGAAGCTTTCTTT. Protein: CARDAVSRGNTEAFF. V gene TRBV5-3 combines with J gene TRBJ1-1, with D uncertain. TRBV5-3 is classed as an ORF, of uncertain function. This CDR3 is built from 15 residues. Trimming left V 7 bases short and J 1 base short, with 17 bases between.

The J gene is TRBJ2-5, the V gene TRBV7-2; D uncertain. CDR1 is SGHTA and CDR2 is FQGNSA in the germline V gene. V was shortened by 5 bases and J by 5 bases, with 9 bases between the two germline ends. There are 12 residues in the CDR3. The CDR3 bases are TGTGCCAGCAGCCCAGGTCGGGAGACCCAGTACTTC. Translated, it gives CASSPGRETQYF. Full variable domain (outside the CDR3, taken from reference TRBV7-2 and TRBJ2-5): GAGVSQSPSNKVTEKGKDVELRCDPISGHTALYWYRQSLGQGLEFLIYFQGNSAPDKSGLPSDRFSAERTGGSVSTLTIQRTQQEDSAVYLCASSPGRETQYFGPGTRLLVL.

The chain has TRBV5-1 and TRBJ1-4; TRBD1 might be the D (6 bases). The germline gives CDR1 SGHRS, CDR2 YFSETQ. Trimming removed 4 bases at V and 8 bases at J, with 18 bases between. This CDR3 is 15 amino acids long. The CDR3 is CASSNTGREGEKLFF. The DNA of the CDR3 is TGCGCCAGCAGCAACACAGGGCGGGAGGGAGAAAAACTGTTTTTT.

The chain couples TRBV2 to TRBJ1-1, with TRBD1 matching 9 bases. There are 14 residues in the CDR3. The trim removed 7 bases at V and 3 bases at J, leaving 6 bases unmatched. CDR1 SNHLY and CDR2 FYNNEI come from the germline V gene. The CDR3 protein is CASNRGPLYTEAFF. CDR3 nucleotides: TGTGCCAGCAACAGGGGGCCTTTGTACACTGAAGCTTTCTTT.

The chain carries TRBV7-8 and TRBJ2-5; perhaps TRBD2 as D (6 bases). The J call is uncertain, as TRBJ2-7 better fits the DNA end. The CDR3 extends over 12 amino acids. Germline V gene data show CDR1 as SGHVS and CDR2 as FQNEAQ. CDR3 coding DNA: TGTGCCAGCAGCTGGGGGGTGGACGAGCAGTACTTC. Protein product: CASSWGVDEQYF.

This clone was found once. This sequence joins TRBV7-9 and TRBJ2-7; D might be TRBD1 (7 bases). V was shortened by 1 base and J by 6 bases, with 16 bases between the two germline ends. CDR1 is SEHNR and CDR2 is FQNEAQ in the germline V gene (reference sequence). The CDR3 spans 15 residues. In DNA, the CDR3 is TGTGCCAGCAGCTTAGGGGGAACAGGGGAGGTCGAGCAGTACTTC. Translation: CASSLGGTGEVEQYF.

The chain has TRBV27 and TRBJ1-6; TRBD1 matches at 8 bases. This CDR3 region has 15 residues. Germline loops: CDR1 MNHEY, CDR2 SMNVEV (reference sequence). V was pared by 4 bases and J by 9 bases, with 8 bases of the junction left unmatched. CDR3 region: CASSWNGQGGSPLHF. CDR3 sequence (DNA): TGTGCCAGCAGTTGGAATGGACAGGGCGGTTCACCCCTCCACTTT.

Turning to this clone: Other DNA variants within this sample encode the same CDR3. As DNA, the CDR3 is TGTGCCAGCAGTACTAGGACAGGGGTGCGGGAGACCCAGTACTTC. This codes for CASSTRTGVRETQYF. The V and J genes are TRBV6-5 and TRBJ2-5, with TRBD1 matching 9 bases. Germline CDR1 and CDR2: MNHEY and SVGAGI. Trimming removed 5 bases from V and 5 bases from J; junction bases left unmatched: 9. The CDR3 contains 15 residues.